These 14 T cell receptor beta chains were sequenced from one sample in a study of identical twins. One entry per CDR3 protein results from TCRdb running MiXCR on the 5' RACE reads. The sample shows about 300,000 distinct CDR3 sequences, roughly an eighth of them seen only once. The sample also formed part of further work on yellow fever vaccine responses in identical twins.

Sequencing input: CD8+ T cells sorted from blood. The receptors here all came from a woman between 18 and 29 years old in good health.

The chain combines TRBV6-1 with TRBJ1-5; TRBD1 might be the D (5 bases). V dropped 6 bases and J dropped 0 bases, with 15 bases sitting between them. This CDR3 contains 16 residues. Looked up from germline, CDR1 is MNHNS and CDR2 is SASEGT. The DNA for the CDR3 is TGTGCCAGCAGCCTGGGACCGCCGTATAGCAATCAGCCCCAGCATTTT. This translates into CASSLGPPYSNQPQHF.

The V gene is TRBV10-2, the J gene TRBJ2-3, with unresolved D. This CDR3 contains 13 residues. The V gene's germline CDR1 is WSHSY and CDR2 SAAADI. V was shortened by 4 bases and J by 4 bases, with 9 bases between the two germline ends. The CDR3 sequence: CASSAYSPDTQYF. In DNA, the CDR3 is TGCGCCAGCAGTGCATATAGCCCAGATACGCAGTATTTT.

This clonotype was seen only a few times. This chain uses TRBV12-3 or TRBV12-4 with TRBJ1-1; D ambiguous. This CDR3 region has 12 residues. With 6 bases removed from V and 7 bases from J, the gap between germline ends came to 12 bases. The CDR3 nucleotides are TGTGCCAGCAGCACCGACGGAAGTGAAGCTTTCTTT. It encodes CASSTDGSEAFF.

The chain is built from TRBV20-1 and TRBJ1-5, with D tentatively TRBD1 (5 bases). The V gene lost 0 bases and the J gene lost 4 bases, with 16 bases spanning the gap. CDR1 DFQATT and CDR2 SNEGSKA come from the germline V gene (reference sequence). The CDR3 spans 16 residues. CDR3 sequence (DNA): TGCAGTGCTAGAGATGACAGCATATTCCCAAATCAGCCCCAGCATTTT. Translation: CSARDDSIFPNQPQHF.

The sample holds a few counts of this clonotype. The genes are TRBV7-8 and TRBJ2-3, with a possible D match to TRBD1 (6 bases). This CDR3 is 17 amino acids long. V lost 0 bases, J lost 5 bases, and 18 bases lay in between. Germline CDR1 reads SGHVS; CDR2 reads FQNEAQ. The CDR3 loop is CASSLALGAGAVDTQYF. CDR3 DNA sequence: TGTGCCAGCAGCTTAGCGCTGGGGGCAGGGGCGGTAGATACGCAGTATTTT. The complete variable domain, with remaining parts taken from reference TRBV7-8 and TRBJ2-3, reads GAGVSQSPRYKVAKRGQDVALRCDPISGHVSLFWYQQALGQGPEFLTYFQNEAQLDKSGLPSDRFFAERPEGSVSTLKIQRTQQEDSAVYLCASSLALGAGAVDTQYFGPGTRLTVL.

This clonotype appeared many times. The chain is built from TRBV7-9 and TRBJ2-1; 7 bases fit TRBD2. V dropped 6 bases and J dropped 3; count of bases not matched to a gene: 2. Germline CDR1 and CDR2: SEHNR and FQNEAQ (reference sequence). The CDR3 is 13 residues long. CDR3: CASSRTSYNEQFF. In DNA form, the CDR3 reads TGTGCCAGCAGTCGGACTAGCTACAATGAGCAGTTCTTC.

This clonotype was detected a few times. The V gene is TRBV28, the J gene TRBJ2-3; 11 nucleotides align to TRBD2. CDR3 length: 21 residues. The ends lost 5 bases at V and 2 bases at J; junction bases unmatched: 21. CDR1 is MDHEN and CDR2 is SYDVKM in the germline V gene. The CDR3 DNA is TGTGCCAGCAGTCCAGACAGGGTCCTCGCTAGCGGGGGGACCCCCACAGATACGCAGTATTTT. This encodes CASSPDRVLASGGTPTDTQYF. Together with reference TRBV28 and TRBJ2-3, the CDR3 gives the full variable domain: DVKVTQSSRYLVKRTGEKVFLECVQDMDHENMFWYRQDPGLGLRLIYFSYDVKMKEKGDIPEGYSVSREKKERFSLILESASTNQTSMYLCASSPDRVLASGGTPTDTQYFGPGTRLTVL.

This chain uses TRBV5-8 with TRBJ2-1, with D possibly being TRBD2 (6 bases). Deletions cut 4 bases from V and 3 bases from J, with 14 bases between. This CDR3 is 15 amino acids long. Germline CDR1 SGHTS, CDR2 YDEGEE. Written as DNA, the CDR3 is TGTGCCAGCAGCCTACGTACTAGCAACTACAATGAGCAGTTCTTC. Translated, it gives CASSLRTSNYNEQFF.

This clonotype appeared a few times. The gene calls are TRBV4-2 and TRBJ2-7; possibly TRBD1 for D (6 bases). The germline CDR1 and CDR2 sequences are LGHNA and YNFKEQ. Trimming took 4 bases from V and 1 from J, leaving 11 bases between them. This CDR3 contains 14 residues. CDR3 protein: CASSPGQQSYEQYF. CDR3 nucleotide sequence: TGTGCCAGCAGCCCGGGACAACAATCCTACGAGCAGTACTTC.

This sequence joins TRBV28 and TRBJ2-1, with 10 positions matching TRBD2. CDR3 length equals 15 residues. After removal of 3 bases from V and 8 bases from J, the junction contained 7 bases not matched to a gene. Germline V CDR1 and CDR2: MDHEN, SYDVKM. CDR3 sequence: CASSLASGSNYEQFF. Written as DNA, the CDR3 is TGTGCCAGCAGTTTGGCTAGCGGGAGTAATTATGAGCAGTTCTTC.

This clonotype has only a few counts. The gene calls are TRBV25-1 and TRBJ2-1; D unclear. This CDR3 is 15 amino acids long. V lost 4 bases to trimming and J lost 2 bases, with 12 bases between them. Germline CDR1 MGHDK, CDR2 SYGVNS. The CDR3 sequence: CASSVGNQAYNEQFF. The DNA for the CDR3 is TGTGCCAGCAGTGTGGGTAATCAAGCCTACAATGAGCAGTTCTTC. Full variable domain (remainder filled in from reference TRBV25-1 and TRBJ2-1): EADIYQTPRYLVIGTGKKITLECSQTMGHDKMYWYQQDPGMELHLIHYSYGVNSTEKGDLSSESTVSRIRTEHFPLTLESARPSHTSQYLCASSVGNQAYNEQFFGPGTRLTVL.

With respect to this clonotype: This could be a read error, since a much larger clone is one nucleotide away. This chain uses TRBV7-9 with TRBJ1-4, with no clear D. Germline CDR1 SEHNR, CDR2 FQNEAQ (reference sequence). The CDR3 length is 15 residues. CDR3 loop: CASSRSDEGDEILFF. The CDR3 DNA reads TGTGCCAGCAGCCGCAGTGATGAAGGTGATGAAATACTGTTTTTT. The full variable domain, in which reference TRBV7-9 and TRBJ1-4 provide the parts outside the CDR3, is DTGVSQNPRHKITKRGQNVTFRCDPISEHNRLYWYRQTLGQGPEFLTYFQNEAQLEKSRLLSDRFSAERPKGSFSTLEIQRTEQGDSAMYLCASSRSDEGDEILFFGSGTQLSVL.

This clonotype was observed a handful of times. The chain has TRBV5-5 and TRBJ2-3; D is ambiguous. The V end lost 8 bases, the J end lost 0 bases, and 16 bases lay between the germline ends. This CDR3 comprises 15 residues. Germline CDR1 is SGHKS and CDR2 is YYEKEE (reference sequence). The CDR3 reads CASLIYARSTDTQYF. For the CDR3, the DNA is TGTGCCAGTCTAATTTACGCGAGGAGCACAGATACGCAGTATTTT.

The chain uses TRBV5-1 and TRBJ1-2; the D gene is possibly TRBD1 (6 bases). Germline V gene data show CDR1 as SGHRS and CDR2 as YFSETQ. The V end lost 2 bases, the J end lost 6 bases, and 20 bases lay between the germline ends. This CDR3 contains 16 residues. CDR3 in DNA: TGCGCCAGCAGCTTTTCTACGACTGACAGGTGGGATGGCTACACCTTC. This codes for CASSFSTTDRWDGYTF. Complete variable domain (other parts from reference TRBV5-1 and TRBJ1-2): KAGVTQTPRYLIKTRGQQVTLSCSPISGHRSVSWYQQTPGQGLQFLFEYFSETQRNKGNFPGRFSGRQFSNSRSEMNVSTLELGDSALYLCASSFSTTDRWDGYTFGSGTRLTVV.